This TCR beta chain came from a study of T cells in Graves' hyperthyroidism and ophthalmopathy. Germline values: CDR1 LGHDT, CDR2 YNNKEL (reference sequence). Trimming shortened V by 1 base and J by 1 base, and 7 bases separated the two germline ends. The length of the CDR3 is 15 residues. Criteria for exclusion of patients were uncontrolled infection, other autoimmune disease, pregnancy or lactation. This clonotype was counted many times. Researchers took RNA transcripts and amplified the TCR beta CDR3 regions from them. TCR CDR3 underwent first-round RT-PCR with the HTBI primer set. A single record per CDR3 protein comes from TCRdb applying MiXCR to the multiplex PCR reads. The sample has 300,000 to 450,000 distinct CDR3 sequences; around 25% are singletons.

V is TRBV3-1 and J is TRBJ2-2; the D gene is possibly TRBD1 (6 bases). Sample: blood. This clonotype was sampled from a man aged 45-60 years with Graves' hyperthyroidism. DNA for the CDR3: TGTGCCAGCAGCCAAGGGACAGTGAACACCGGGGAGCTGTTTTTT. It specifies CASSQGTVNTGELFF.